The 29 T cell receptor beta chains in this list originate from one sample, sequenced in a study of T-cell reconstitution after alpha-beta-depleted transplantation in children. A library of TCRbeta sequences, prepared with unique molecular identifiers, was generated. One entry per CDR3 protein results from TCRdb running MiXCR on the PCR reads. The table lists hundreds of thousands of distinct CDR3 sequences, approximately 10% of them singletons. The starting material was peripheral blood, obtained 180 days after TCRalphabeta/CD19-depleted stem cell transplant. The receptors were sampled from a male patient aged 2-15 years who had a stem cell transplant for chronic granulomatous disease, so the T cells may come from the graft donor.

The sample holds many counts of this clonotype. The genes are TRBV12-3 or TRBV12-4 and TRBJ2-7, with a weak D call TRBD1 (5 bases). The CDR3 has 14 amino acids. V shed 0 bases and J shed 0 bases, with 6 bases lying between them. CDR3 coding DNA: TGTGCCAGCAGTTTAGCGGACAACTCCTACGAGCAGTACTTC. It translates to CASSLADNSYEQYF.

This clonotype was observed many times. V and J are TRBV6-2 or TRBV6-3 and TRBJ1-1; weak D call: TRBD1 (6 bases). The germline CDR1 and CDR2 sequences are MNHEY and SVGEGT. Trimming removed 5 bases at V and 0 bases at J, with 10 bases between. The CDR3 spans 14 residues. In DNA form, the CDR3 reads TGTGCCAGCAGTGACCACAGGGTGAACACTGAAGCTTTCTTT. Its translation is CASSDHRVNTEAFF.

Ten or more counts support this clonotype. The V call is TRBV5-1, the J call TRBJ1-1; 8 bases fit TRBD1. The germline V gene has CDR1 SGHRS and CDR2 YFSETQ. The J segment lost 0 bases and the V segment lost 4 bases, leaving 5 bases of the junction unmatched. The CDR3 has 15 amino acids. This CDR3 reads CASSRGTGLNTEAFF. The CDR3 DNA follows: TGCGCCAGCAGCCGGGGGACAGGCTTGAACACTGAAGCTTTCTTT.

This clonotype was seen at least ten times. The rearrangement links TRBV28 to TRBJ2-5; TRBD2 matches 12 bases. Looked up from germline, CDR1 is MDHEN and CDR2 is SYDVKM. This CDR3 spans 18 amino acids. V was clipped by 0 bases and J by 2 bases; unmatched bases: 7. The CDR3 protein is CASSLWTSGSQSQETQYF. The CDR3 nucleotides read TGTGCCAGCAGTTTATGGACTAGCGGGAGTCAAAGTCAAGAGACCCAGTACTTC.

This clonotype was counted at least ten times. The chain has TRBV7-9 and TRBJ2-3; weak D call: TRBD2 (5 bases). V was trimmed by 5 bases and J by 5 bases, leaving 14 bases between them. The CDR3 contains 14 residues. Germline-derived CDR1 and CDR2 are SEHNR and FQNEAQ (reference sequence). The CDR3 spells CASSPIPGVDTQYF. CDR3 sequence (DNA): TGTGCCAGCAGCCCTATACCCGGGGTAGATACGCAGTATTTT.

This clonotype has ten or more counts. CDR3 loop: CSARDRSGRSYNEQFF. The CDR3 DNA reads TGCAGTGCTAGAGATCGGAGCGGAAGGTCCTACAATGAGCAGTTCTTC. The chain links TRBV20-1 to TRBJ2-1; the D gene is possibly TRBD2 (5 bases). Germline CDR1 is DFQATT and CDR2 is SNEGSKA (reference sequence). V gave up 0 bases and J gave up 1 base, with 13 bases separating them. The CDR3 runs to 16 residues.

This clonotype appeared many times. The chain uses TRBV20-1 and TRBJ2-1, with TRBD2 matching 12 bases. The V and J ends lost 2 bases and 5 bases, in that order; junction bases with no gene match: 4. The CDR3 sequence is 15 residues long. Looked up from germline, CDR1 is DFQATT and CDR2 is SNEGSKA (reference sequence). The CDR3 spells CSARPGLAGNNEQFF. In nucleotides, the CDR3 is TGCAGTGCTAGACCCGGACTAGCGGGGAACAATGAGCAGTTCTTC.

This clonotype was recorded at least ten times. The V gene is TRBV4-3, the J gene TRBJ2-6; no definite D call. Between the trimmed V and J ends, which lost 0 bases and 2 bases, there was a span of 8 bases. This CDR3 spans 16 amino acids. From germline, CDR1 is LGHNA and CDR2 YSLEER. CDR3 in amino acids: CASSQDRSTGANVLTF. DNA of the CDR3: TGCGCCAGCAGCCAAGATCGGAGTACTGGGGCCAACGTCCTGACTTTC.

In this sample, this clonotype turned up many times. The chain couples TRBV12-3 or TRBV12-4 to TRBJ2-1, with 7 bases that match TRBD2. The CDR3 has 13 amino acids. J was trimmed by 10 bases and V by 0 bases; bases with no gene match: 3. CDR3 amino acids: CASSLARREEQFF. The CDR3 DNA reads TGTGCCAGCAGTTTAGCGAGGCGGGAGGAGCAGTTCTTC.

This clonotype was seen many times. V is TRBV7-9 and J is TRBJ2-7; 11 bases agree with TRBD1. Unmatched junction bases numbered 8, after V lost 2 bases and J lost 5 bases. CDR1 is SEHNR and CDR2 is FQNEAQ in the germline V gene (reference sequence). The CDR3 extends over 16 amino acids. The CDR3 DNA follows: TGTGCCAGCAGCTTACGGTTCGGACAGGGGGCTAACGAGCAGTACTTC. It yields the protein CASSLRFGQGANEQYF. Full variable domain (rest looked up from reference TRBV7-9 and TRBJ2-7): DTGVSQNPRHKITKRGQNVTFRCDPISEHNRLYWYRQTLGQGPEFLTYFQNEAQLEKSRLLSDRFSAERPKGSFSTLEIQRTEQGDSAMYLCASSLRFGQGANEQYFGPGTRLTVT.

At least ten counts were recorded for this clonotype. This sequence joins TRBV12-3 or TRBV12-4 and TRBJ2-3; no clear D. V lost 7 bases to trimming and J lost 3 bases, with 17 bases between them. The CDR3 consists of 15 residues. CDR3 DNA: TGTGCCAGCACCCCGTTAGGTGCGACTACAGATACGCAGTATTTT. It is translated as CASTPLGATTDTQYF.

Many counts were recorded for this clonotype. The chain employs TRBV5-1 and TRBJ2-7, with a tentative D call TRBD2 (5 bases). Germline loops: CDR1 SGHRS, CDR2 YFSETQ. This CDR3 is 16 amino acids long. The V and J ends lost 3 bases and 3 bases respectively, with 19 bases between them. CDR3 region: CASSSGYGVRNYEQYF. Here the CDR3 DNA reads TGCGCCAGCAGCTCGGGGTATGGAGTGAGAAACTACGAGCAGTACTTC.

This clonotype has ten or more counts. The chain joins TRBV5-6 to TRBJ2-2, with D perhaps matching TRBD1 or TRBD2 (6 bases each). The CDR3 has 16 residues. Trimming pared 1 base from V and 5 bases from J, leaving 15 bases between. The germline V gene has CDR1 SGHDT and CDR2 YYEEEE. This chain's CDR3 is CASSLTRGGETGELFF. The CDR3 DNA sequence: TGTGCCAGCAGCTTGACCAGGGGCGGGGAAACCGGGGAGCTGTTTTTT.

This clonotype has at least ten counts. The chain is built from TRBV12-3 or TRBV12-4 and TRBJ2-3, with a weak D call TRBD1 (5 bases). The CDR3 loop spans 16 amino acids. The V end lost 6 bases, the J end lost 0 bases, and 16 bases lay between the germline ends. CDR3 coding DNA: TGTGCCAGCAGCTCTCCCCAGGGTTTGAGCACAGATACGCAGTATTTT. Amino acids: CASSSPQGLSTDTQYF.

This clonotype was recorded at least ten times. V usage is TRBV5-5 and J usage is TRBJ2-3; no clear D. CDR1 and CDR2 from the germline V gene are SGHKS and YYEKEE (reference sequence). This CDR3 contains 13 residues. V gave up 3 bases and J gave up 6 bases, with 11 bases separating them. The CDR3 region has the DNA TGTGCCAGCAGCTCGTCGGCTGGCGATACGCAGTATTTT. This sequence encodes CASSSSAGDTQYF.

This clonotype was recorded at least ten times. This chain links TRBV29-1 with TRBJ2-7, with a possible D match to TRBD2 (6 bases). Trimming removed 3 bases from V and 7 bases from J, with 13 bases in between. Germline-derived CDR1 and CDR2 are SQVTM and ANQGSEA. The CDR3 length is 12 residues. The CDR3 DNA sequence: TGCAGCGTTGATGGGGGGTCAGGGGAGCAGTACTTC. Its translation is CSVDGGSGEQYF.

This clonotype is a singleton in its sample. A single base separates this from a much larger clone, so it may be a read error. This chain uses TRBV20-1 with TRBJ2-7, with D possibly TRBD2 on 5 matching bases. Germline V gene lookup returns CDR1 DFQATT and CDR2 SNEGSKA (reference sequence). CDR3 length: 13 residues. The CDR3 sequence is CSARAGFDYEQHF. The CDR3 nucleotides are TGCAGTGCTAGAGCGGGATTTGACTACGAGCAGCACTTC.

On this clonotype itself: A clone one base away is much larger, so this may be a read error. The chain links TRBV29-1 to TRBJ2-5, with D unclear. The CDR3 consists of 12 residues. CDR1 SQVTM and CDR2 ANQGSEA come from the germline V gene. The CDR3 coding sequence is TGCAGCGTTGTTGGAAACCAAAAGACCCAGTACTTC. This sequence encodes CSVVGNQKTQYF.

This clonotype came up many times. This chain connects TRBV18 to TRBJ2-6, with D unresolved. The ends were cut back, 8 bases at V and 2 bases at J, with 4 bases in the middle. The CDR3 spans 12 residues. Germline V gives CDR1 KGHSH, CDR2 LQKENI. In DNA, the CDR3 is TGTGCCAGCACCCCTGGGGCCAACGTCCTGACTTTC. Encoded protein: CASTPGANVLTF.

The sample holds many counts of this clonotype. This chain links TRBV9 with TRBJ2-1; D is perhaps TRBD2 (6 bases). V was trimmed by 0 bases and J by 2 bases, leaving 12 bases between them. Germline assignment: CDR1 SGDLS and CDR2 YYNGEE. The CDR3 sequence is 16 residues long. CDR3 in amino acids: CASSVGEEPAYNEQFF. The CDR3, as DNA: TGTGCCAGCAGCGTAGGGGAGGAGCCCGCCTACAATGAGCAGTTCTTC.

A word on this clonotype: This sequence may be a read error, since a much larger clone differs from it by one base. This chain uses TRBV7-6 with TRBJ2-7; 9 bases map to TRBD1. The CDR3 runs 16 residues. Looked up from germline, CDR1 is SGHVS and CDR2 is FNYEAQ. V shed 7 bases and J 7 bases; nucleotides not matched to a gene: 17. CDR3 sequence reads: CASIPPYRGRPVEQYF. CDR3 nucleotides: TGTGCCAGCATCCCCCCGTACAGGGGGCGTCCGGTGGAGCAGTACTTC.

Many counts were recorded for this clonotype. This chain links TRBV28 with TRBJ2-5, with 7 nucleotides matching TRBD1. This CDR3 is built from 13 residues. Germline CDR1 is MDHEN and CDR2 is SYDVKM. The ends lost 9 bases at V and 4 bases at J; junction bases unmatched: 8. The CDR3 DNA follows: TGTGCCAGTGCGACAGGGAGCCCAGAGACCCAGTACTTC. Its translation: CASATGSPETQYF.

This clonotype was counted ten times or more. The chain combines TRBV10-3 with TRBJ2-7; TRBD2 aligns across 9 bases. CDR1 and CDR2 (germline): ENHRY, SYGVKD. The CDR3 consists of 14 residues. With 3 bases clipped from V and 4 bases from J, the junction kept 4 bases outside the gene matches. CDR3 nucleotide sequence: TGTGCCATCAGTGACGGACTAGCGACGTACGAGCAGTACTTC. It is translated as CAISDGLATYEQYF.

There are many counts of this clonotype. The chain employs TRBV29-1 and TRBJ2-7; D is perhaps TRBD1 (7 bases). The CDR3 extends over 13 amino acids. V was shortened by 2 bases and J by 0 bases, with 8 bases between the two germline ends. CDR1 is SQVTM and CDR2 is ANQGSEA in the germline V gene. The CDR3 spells CSVEQGGSYEQYF. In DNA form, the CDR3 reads TGCAGCGTTGAACAGGGGGGCTCCTACGAGCAGTACTTC.

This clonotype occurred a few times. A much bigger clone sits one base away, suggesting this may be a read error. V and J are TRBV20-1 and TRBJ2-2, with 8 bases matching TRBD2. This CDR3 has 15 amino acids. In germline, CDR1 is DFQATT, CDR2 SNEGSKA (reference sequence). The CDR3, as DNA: TGCTGTGCTAGAGACAGCGGGAGAGGAACCGGGGAGCTGTTTTTT. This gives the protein CCARDSGRGTGELFF.

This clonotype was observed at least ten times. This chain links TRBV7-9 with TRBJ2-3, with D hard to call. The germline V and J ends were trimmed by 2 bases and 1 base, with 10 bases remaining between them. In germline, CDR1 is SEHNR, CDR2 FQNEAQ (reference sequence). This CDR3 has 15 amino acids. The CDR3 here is CASSLWKAGTDTQYF. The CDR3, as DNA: TGTGCCAGCAGCTTATGGAAGGCAGGCACAGATACGCAGTATTTT.

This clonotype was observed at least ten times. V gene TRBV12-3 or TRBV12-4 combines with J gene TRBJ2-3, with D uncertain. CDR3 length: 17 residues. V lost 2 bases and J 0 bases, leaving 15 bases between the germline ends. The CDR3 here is CASSLRASQSSTDTQYF. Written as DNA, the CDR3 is TGTGCCAGCAGTTTACGAGCAAGCCAATCTAGCACAGATACGCAGTATTTT.

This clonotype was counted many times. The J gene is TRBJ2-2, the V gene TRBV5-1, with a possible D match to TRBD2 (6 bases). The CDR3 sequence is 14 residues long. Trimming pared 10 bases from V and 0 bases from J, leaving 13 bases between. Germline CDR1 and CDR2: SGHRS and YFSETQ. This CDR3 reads CAGKTSPNTGELFF. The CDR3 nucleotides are TGCGCCGGCAAAACTAGCCCGAACACCGGGGAGCTGTTTTTT.

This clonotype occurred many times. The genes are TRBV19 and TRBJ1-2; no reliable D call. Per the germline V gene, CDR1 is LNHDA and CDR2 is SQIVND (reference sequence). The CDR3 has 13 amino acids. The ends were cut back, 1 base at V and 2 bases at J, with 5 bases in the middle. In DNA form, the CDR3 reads TGTGCCAGTAGTATAGGTATCAACTATGGCTACACCTTC. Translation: CASSIGINYGYTF.